This T cell receptor (beta chain) was identified in a study of cytomegalovirus exposure and HLA in healthy donors. Germline V gene sequence: CDR1 MDHEN, CDR2 SYDVKM. The junction had 2 bases not matched to a gene; V was cut back by 6 bases and J by 1 base. This CDR3 comprises 15 residues. This clone was counted once. The PCR ran on 60 Vbeta and 13 Jbeta primers. The protocol was immunoSEQ multiplex PCR, while the TCRdb copy is restricted to in-frame clones and leaves out a portion. Here the sample spans a few hundred thousand clones, about 86% being singletons. The chain uses TRBV28 and TRBJ2-2; 10 nucleotides agree with TRBD2. This clonotype was sampled from a woman between 55 and 75 years old in good health and CMV-seropositive. Sequenced: PBMCs. The CDR3 DNA reads as TGTGCCAGCAGGCGGACTAGCGGGAACACCGGGGAGCTGTTTTTT. This translates into CASRRTSGNTGELFF.